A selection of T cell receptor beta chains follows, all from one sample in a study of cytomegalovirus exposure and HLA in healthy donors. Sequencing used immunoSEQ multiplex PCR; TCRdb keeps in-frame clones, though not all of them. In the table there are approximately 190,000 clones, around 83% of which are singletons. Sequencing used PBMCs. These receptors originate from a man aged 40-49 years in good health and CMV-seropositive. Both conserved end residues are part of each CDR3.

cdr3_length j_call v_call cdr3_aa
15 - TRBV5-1 CASSPTRTGAYEQYF
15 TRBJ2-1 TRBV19 CASSGVAGGLNEQFF
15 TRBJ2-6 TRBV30 CAWGTGGSGANVLTF
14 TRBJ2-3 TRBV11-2 CASSLSPGTDTQYF
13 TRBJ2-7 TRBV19 CASSWGTVYEQYF
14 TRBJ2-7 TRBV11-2 CASSPRTGGGEQYF
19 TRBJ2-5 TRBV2 CASSASGRWTSGSKETQYF
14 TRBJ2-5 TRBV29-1 CSLKAGGVVETQYF
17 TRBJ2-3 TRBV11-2 CASSYRSGSIPTDTQYF
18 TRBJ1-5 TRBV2 CASRRGTGGADPNQPQHF
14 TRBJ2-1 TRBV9 CASSVVQEGGEQFF
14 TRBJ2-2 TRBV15 CATSGRGGTGELFF
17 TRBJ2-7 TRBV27 CASSLSSGEGSPYEQYF
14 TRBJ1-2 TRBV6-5 CASSSGTGPYGYTF
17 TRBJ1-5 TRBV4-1 CASSPTVEGYSNQPQHF
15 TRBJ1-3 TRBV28 CASSATGFAGNTIYF
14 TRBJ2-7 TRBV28 CASTPGGKSYEQYF